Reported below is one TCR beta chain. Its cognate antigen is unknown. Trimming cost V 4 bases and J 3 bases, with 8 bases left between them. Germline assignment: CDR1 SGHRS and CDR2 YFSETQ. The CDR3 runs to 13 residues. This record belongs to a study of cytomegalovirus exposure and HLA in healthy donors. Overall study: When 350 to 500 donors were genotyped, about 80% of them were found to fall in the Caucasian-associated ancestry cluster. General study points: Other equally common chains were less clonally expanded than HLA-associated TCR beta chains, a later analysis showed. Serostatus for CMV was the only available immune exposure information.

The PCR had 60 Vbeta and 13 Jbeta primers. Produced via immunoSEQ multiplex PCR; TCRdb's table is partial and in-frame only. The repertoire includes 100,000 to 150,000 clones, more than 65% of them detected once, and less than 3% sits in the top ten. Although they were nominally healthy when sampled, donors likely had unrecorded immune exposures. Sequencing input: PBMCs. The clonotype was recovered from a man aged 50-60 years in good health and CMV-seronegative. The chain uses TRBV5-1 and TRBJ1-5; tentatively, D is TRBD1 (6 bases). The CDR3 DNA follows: TGCGCCAGCAGCCCAGGGGACAATCAGCCCCAGCATTTT. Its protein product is CASSPGDNQPQHF.